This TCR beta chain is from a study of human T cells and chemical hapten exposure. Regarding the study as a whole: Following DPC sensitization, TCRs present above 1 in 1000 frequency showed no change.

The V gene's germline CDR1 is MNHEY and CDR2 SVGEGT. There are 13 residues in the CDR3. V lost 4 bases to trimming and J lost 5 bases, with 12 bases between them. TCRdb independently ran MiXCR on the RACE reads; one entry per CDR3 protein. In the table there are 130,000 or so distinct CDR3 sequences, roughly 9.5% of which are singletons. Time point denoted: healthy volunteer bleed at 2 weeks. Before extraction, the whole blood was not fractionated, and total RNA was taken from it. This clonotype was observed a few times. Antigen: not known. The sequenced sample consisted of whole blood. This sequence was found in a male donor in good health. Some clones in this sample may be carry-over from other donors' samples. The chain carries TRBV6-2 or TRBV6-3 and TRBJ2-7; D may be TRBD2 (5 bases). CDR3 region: CASSLGNSDEQYF. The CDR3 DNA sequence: TGTGCCAGCAGTTTAGGGAATAGCGACGAGCAGTACTTC.